These 10 T cell receptor beta chains came from one sample sequenced in a study of T cell clonality in common variable immunodeficiency. Libraries were prepared by immunoSEQ multiplex PCR; TCRdb keeps only in-frame clonotypes and omits some of them. The sample offers around 57,000 clones and no singletons, the top ten holding around 5.4%. Sample: peripheral blood mononuclear cells. The receptors originated from a person aged 18 to 70 in good health.

Many counts were recorded for this clone. The read stops 3 residues short of the end of the CDR3; the missing end is completed from the germline J gene. This chain connects TRBV5-1 to TRBJ2-5, with TRBD2 identical over 9 bases. Germline lookup yields CDR1 SGHRS and CDR2 YFSETQ. The CDR3 is 14 residues long. V gave up 4 bases and J gave up 2 bases; unmatched junction bases: 3. CDR3 region: CASSLAGLQETQYF. Partial CDR3 DNA: TGCGCCAGCAGCCTAGCGGGGCTACAAGAGACC.

This clone was detected ten times or more. Read data end 3 residues before the CDR3 end; the end is taken from the germline J gene. The rearrangement joins TRBV23-1 to TRBJ2-1; 7 nucleotides agree with TRBD1. TRBV23-1 is filed as an ORF, its function uncertain. Trimming at V came to 4 bases and at J to 1 base, leaving 16 bases not matched to a gene. The CDR3 runs 19 residues. The CDR3 is CASSPVDRLDPSSYNEQFF. The DNA read from the CDR3 is TGCGCCAGCAGTCCAGTGGACAGGTTAGATCCCTCATCCTACAATGAG.

This clone was detected many times. The sequence runs out 3 residues before the end of the CDR3; the remainder is reconstructed from the germline J gene. The J gene is TRBJ1-5, the V gene TRBV5-1; 7 bases are a match to TRBD1. Germline trimming cut 10 bases from V and 6 bases from J; bases unmatched to any gene: 13. The length of the CDR3 is 14 residues. Germline CDR1 is SGHRS and CDR2 is YFSETQ. CDR3 DNA (partial): TGCGCCGAAAAGGGGCAGGGGGTGGTTCAGCCC. Amino acids: CAEKGQGVVQP. The complete CDR3 protein is CAEKGQGVVQPQHF.

This clone was seen a few times. From the germline J gene comes the end of the CDR3, since the read stops 3 residues before it. The chain employs TRBV5-5 and TRBJ2-3; possibly TRBD1 for D (6 bases). Germline CDR1 SGHKS, CDR2 YYEKEE (reference sequence). The CDR3 contains 15 residues. V was shortened by 1 base and J by 3 bases, with 12 bases between the two germline ends. The DNA read from the CDR3 is TGTGCCAGCAGCTTGTACAGGGAGAGTACAGATACG. Translation gives CASSLYRESTDT. The entire CDR3 protein is CASSLYRESTDTQYF. Full variable domain (outside the CDR3, taken from reference TRBV5-5 and TRBJ2-3): DAGVTQSPTHLIKTRGQQVTLRCSPISGHKSVSWYQQVLGQGPQFIFQYYEKEERGRGNFPDRFSARQFPNYSSELNVNALLLGDSALYLCASSLYRESTDTQYFGPGTRLTVL.

This clone was observed a few times. Coverage ceases 3 residues before the CDR3 finishes, and the germline J gene fills in the end. The chain links TRBV7-9 to TRBJ2-7, with TRBD1 as a possible D gene (6 bases). Germline CDR1 reads SEHNR; CDR2 reads FQNEAQ (reference sequence). CDR3 size: 15 residues. V shed 5 bases and J shed 3 bases, with 17 bases lying between them. The CDR3 spells CASSLIRGLSYEQYF. The part of the CDR3 DNA that was read is TGTGCCAGCAGCCTAATAAGGGGGTTGAGCTACGAG.

This clone occurred many times. Partial CDR3 DNA: TGCAGTGCTAGAGGTCCAGGGGGGCCTAGAACTAATGAAAAA. The encoded protein is CSARGPGGPRTNEK. The full CDR3 protein reads CSARGPGGPRTNEKLFF. The chain combines TRBV20-1 with TRBJ1-4; 7 bases agree with TRBD1. The read comes to an end 3 residues before the CDR3 does, leaving the germline J gene to fill in the end. The germline V gene has CDR1 DFQATT and CDR2 SNEGSKA (reference sequence). Trimming took 1 base from V and 1 from J; bases not matched to a gene: 9. The CDR3 is made up of 17 amino acids.

This clone was recorded at least ten times. The CDR3 here is CASSFGLAGARDTQYF. The sequenced CDR3 bases are TGTGCCAGCAGCTTTGGACTAGCGGGAGCTCGAGATACG. The rearrangement links TRBV5-4 to TRBJ2-3, with 13 bases fitting TRBD2. Sequencing ends 3 residues short of the CDR3 end; the germline J gene provides the rest. Germline-derived CDR1 and CDR2 are SGHNT and YYREEE (reference sequence). The V segment lost 2 bases and the J segment 5 bases; nucleotides outside the gene matches: 5. There are 16 residues in the CDR3.

This clone was seen repeatedly, ten times or more. The CDR3 end falls 3 residues outside the read, so it is completed with the germline J gene. The V and J genes are TRBV6-4 and TRBJ2-6; TRBD2 matches 8 bases. Germline CDR1 is MRHNA and CDR2 is SNTAGT. V trimming: 0 bases; J trimming: 1 base; junction bases outside the gene matches: 11. The CDR3 is 20 residues long. The CDR3 bases that were read are TGTGCCAGCAGTGACTCCCGGGGGGGGCGCCCGCGATCTGGGGCCAACGTC. Residues: CASSDSRGGRPRSGANV. The full-length CDR3 reads as CASSDSRGGRPRSGANVLTF.

This clone appeared a few times. The read comes to an end 3 residues before the CDR3 does, leaving the germline J gene to fill in the end. The chain joins TRBV11-2 to TRBJ1-4; D gene uncertain. The CDR3 sequence is 13 residues long. V lost 0 bases, J lost 8 bases, and 7 bases lay in between. Germline V gene lookup returns CDR1 SGHAT and CDR2 FQNNGV. Incomplete CDR3 DNA: TGTGCCAGCAGCTTAGACAGTTACGAAAAA. As protein: CASSLDSYEK. The complete CDR3 reads CASSLDSYEKLFF.

About this clone: The observed sequence ends 3 residues before the CDR3 terminus, with the missing tail filled in from the germline J gene. This chain connects TRBV20-1 to TRBJ1-1, with 9 nucleotides matching TRBD1. Looked up from germline, CDR1 is DFQATT and CDR2 is SNEGSKA (reference sequence). The V segment lost 3 bases and the J segment 5 bases; nucleotides outside the gene matches: 7. The CDR3 contains 14 residues. The part of the CDR3 DNA that was read is TGCAGTGCTAGGGGGACAGGGCGGGGGACTGAA. Its translation: CSARGTGRGTE. The CDR3 as a whole reads CSARGTGRGTEAFF.